The 9 T cell receptor beta chains reported below all come from one sample, sequenced in a study of a mutant IDH1 vaccine in newly diagnosed glioma. Stated time point: baseline, week 1 (first vaccination visit). This sample's treatment: pre-vaccination baseline after standard-of-care therapy. TCRdb's copy holds only in-frame clones and misses some; the assay was immunoSEQ multiplex PCR. The sample consists of approximately 100,000 clones, 85% to 90% of them appearing once. This specimen consisted of PBMCs, obtained from a glioma patient treated with radiotherapy, temozolomide or both. All receptors derive from a woman aged 45 to 65 with glioma.

A word on this clone: At one end the junction does not follow the germline gene, possibly because of a read error. The chain uses TRBV7-7 and TRBJ2-2, with 9 bases that match TRBD1. Germline V gene sequence: CDR1 SSHAT, CDR2 FNYEAQ (reference sequence). The CDR3 runs 16 residues. The CDR3 region is CASTPGTGLDTGELFF. In nucleotides, the CDR3 is TGTGCTAGCACGCCAGGGACAGGGTTGGACACCGGGGAGCTGTTTTTT.

J is TRBJ2-1 and V is TRBV7-9; D perhaps matches TRBD2 (5 bases). CDR1 is SEHNR and CDR2 is FQNEAQ in the germline V gene (reference sequence). The CDR3 loop spans 15 amino acids. V lost 3 bases and J lost 4, with 13 bases in between. This chain's CDR3 is CASSFIGGRYNEQFF. In nucleotides, the CDR3 is TGTGCCAGCAGCTTTATCGGAGGACGTTACAATGAGCAGTTCTTC. The variable domain in full, with the rest retrieved from reference TRBV7-9 and TRBJ2-1, is DTGVSQNPRHKITKRGQNVTFRCDPISEHNRLYWYRQTLGQGPEFLTYFQNEAQLEKSRLLSDRFSAERPKGSFSTLEIQRTEQGDSAMYLCASSFIGGRYNEQFFGPGTRLTVL.

In this sample, this clone turned up a few times. The V gene is TRBV7-9, the J gene TRBJ1-1; D is unresolved. V was pared by 8 bases and J by 3 bases, with 16 bases between. The CDR3 totals 14 residues. The germline V gene has CDR1 SEHNR and CDR2 FQNEAQ (reference sequence). In DNA form, the CDR3 reads TGTGCCAGCTACCAAGGGTGGCTAGACACTGAAGCTTTCTTT. Translated: CASYQGWLDTEAFF.

The chain uses TRBV5-1 and TRBJ2-5; 16 bases match TRBD2. With 3 bases clipped from V and 4 bases from J, the junction kept 3 bases outside the gene matches. Germline CDR1 is SGHRS and CDR2 is YFSETQ. This CDR3 spans 16 amino acids. The DNA for the CDR3 is TGCGCCAGCAGCTCGGGACTAGCGGGAGGGCGAGAGACCCAGTACTTC. This translates into CASSSGLAGGRETQYF.

The chain uses TRBV5-6 and TRBJ1-1, with D hard to call. This CDR3 is built from 14 residues. Trimming removed 4 bases from V and 5 bases from J, with 15 bases in between. Looked up from germline, CDR1 is SGHDT and CDR2 is YYEEEE. CDR3 in amino acids: CASSRLGIGTEAFF. The CDR3 DNA reads TGTGCCAGCAGCAGATTAGGGATAGGAACTGAAGCTTTCTTT.

To note about this clone: This specimen includes other DNA sequences encoding the same CDR3. The genes are TRBV9 and TRBJ2-1; either TRBD1 or TRBD2 may supply D (5 bases each). This CDR3 spans 15 amino acids. The germline V gene has CDR1 SGDLS and CDR2 YYNGEE. V shed 0 bases and J shed 7 bases, with 14 bases lying between them. Written as DNA, the CDR3 is TGTGCCAGCAGCGTAGAGGGGACCGGGGCAAATGAGCAGTTCTTC. Residues: CASSVEGTGANEQFF.

The chain uses TRBV5-4 and TRBJ2-5, with TRBD1 matching 8 bases. There are 13 residues in the CDR3. Germline V gene data show CDR1 as SGHNT and CDR2 as YYREEE (reference sequence). Unmatched junction bases numbered 4, after V lost 4 bases and J lost 5 bases. Here the CDR3 DNA reads TGTGCCAGCAGCGTAGGACAGGGTGAGACCCAGTACTTC. It yields the protein CASSVGQGETQYF.

The chain couples TRBV18 to TRBJ2-5; TRBD2 aligns across 14 bases. The CDR3 has 16 residues. V shed 2 bases, J shed 6 bases, and the junction held 5 bases outside the gene matches. Germline CDR1 is KGHSH and CDR2 is LQKENI. The DNA for the CDR3 is TGTGCCAGCTCACCAGCCGGGACTAGCGGGAGTAAGACCCAGTACTTC. Encoded protein: CASSPAGTSGSKTQYF.

This clone was recorded only once. This chain uses TRBV30 with TRBJ2-3, with TRBD2 identical over 8 bases. Germline CDR1 is GTSNPN and CDR2 is SVGIG (reference sequence). Trimming removed 8 bases from V and 4 bases from J; junction bases left unmatched: 5. The CDR3 covers 12 residues. CDR3 loop: CAQRESADTQYF. The CDR3 DNA reads TGTGCCCAGCGGGAGTCCGCAGATACGCAGTATTTT.